Below are 26 T cell receptor beta chains sequenced from a single sample in a study of shared clonotypes between healthy human individuals. Assay used: immunoSEQ multiplex PCR; TCRdb lists only in-frame clones, some missing. The sample has about 1.1 million clones, 70% to 80% seen once. Sequencing used memory CD4+ T cells from PBMCs. Subset described: CD45RA-negative fraction. The receptors here all came from a man younger than 30 in good health. Some clones in this sample may be carry-over from other donors' samples.

This clone turned up a few times. J is TRBJ1-2 and V is TRBV4-2; the match to TRBD1 covers 8 bases. The CDR3 length is 14 residues. After removal of 3 bases from V and 8 bases from J, the junction contained 8 bases not matched to a gene. Germline CDR1 LGHNA, CDR2 YNFKEQ. The CDR3 loop reads CASSQDDRGRGYTF. The CDR3 nucleotides are TGTGCCAGCAGCCAGGACGACAGGGGTCGAGGCTACACCTTC.

V usage is TRBV25-1 and J usage is TRBJ1-1; 7 positions match TRBD1. Trimming took 3 bases from V and 3 from J; bases not matched to a gene: 7. The V gene's germline CDR1 is MGHDK and CDR2 SYGVNS. This CDR3 region has 15 residues. The CDR3 region is CASSDWGTAHTEAFF. The CDR3 DNA reads TGTGCCAGCAGTGATTGGGGGACAGCTCACACTGAAGCTTTCTTT.

V gene TRBV4-3 combines with J gene TRBJ2-2, with 7 positions matching TRBD2. The CDR3 has 16 residues. J was trimmed by 0 bases and V by 1 base; bases with no gene match: 2. Germline-derived CDR1 and CDR2 are LGHNA and YSLEER. The chain's CDR3 is CASSQVSGANTGELFF. The CDR3 nucleotides read TGCGCCAGCAGCCAAGTCAGCGGGGCGAACACCGGGGAGCTGTTTTTT.

This clone appeared a few times. This chain connects TRBV6-4 to TRBJ2-2, with D perhaps matching TRBD1 or TRBD2 (5 bases each). The CDR3 is 16 residues long. The germline gives CDR1 MRHNA, CDR2 SNTAGT. Trimming took off 5 bases at V and 7 bases at J, with 20 bases between the two ends. The CDR3 reads CASSRGRGLDGGELFF. The CDR3 region has the DNA TGTGCCAGCAGTCGGGGACGTGGTCTTGATGGCGGGGAGCTGTTTTTT.

The chain combines TRBV7-8 with TRBJ1-4; 7 bases are a match to TRBD1. The V segment lost 4 bases and the J segment 5 bases; nucleotides outside the gene matches: 10. The CDR3 loop spans 16 amino acids. Germline assignment: CDR1 SGHVS and CDR2 FQNEAQ. CDR3 nucleotide sequence: TGTGCCAGCAGCTGGGGCCGGAGGGGGCGCAATGAAAAACTGTTTTTT. This gives the protein CASSWGRRGRNEKLFF.

About this clone: Other DNA sequences in the sample encode the same CDR3. As DNA, the CDR3 is TGTGCCTGGGGGGGGCAGCTGAACACTGAAGCTTTCTTT. As protein: CAWGGQLNTEAFF. V gene TRBV30 combines with J gene TRBJ1-1, with D maybe TRBD1 (6 bases). V lost 5 bases to trimming and J lost 0 bases, with 10 bases between them. The germline V gene encodes CDR1 GTSNPN and CDR2 SVGIG (reference sequence). This CDR3 spans 13 amino acids.

The chain couples TRBV30 to TRBJ1-5; D call uncertain. This CDR3 is 16 amino acids long. Deletions cut 0 bases from V and 0 bases from J, with 12 bases between. CDR1 and CDR2 from the germline V gene are GTSNPN and SVGIG (reference sequence). CDR3 loop: CAWSVRSGYSNQPQHF. The CDR3 nucleotides read TGTGCCTGGAGTGTACGGTCCGGCTATAGCAATCAGCCCCAGCATTTT.

The genes are TRBV5-1 and TRBJ2-3, with 16 bases identical to TRBD2. Per the germline V gene, CDR1 is SGHRS and CDR2 is YFSETQ. After removal of 4 bases from V and 4 bases from J, the junction contained 6 bases not matched to a gene. This CDR3 spans 17 amino acids. CDR3 sequence: CASSGTSGRARADTQYF. CDR3 nucleotide sequence: TGCGCCAGCAGCGGGACTAGCGGGAGGGCCCGGGCAGATACGCAGTATTTT.

In regard to this clone: Other DNA sequences in this sample translate to the same CDR3. This chain joins TRBV20-1 and TRBJ2-5, with D uncertain. V was clipped by 6 bases and J by 5 bases, with 7 bases between them. Germline V gene lookup returns CDR1 DFQATT and CDR2 SNEGSKA (reference sequence). The CDR3 loop spans 10 amino acids. CDR3 nucleotides: TGCAGTGCGCTCGGGGAGACCCAGTACTTC. It codes for CSALGETQYF.

The V and J genes are TRBV29-1 and TRBJ2-1, with 10 bases lining up with TRBD1. The CDR3 sequence is 11 residues long. Looked up from germline, CDR1 is SQVTM and CDR2 is ANQGSEA. J was trimmed by 7 bases and V by 6 bases; bases with no gene match: 0. CDR3 DNA sequence: TGCAGCGTGGGACAGGGGAATGAGCAGTTCTTC. Its protein product is CSVGQGNEQFF.

The V gene is TRBV5-6, the J gene TRBJ2-3; 8 bases align to TRBD2. This CDR3 region has 14 residues. After removal of 5 bases from V and 3 bases from J, the junction contained 5 bases not matched to a gene. CDR1 SGHDT and CDR2 YYEEEE come from the germline V gene. The CDR3 loop is CASRAGVGTDTQYF. The DNA for the CDR3 is TGTGCCAGCAGAGCGGGAGTGGGGACAGATACGCAGTATTTT.

The chain recombines TRBV5-4 with TRBJ1-3; unclear D gene. The CDR3 runs to 14 residues. Germline V gene sequence: CDR1 SGHNT, CDR2 YYREEE (reference sequence). V lost 4 bases and J 0 bases, leaving 8 bases between the germline ends. The CDR3 region has the DNA TGTGCCAGCAGCCAGAAAAGCTCTGGAAACACCATATATTTT. Amino acids: CASSQKSSGNTIYF.

The chain uses TRBV5-4 and TRBJ1-3; TRBD1 might be the D (5 bases). This CDR3 is 13 amino acids long. Trimming took 4 bases from V and 8 from J, leaving 13 bases between them. Germline CDR1 reads SGHNT; CDR2 reads YYREEE (reference sequence). The CDR3 region is CASSPPGTDTIYF. The CDR3 DNA reads as TGTGCCAGCAGCCCCCCGGGGACGGACACCATATATTTT.

Turning to this clone: Other DNA sequences within the sample encode an identical CDR3. This chain joins TRBV19 and TRBJ1-2, with TRBD1 matching over 7 bases. Germline loops: CDR1 LNHDA, CDR2 SQIVND (reference sequence). The CDR3 contains 14 residues. The J segment lost 3 bases and the V segment lost 6 bases, leaving 7 bases of the junction unmatched. CDR3 DNA sequence: TGTGCCAGTAGCCCCCGACAGGGCTACTATGGCTACACCTTC. This codes for CASSPRQGYYGYTF.

This chain connects TRBV28 to TRBJ2-5, with a possible D match to TRBD1 (6 bases). The CDR3 covers 16 residues. V was shortened by 4 bases and J by 1 base, with 16 bases between the two germline ends. Germline values: CDR1 MDHEN, CDR2 SYDVKM. This chain's CDR3 is CASSSNQGILQETQYF. The CDR3 coding sequence is TGTGCCAGCAGTTCAAATCAGGGGATCCTCCAAGAGACCCAGTACTTC.

The V and J genes are TRBV28 and TRBJ2-5, with TRBD2 matching 11 bases. J gave up 5 bases and V 4 bases, and 6 bases lay outside the gene matches. CDR1 is MDHEN and CDR2 is SYDVKM in the germline V gene. This CDR3 spans 15 amino acids. Here the CDR3 DNA reads TGTGCCAGCAGTTCGAGACTAGCGGGGAGGGAGACCCAGTACTTC. Its translation is CASSSRLAGRETQYF.

About this clone itself: Being one base from a much bigger clone, this may be a read error. The J gene is TRBJ1-5, the V gene TRBV5-8; D is uncertain. Germline values: CDR1 SGHTS, CDR2 YDEGEE. The CDR3 loop spans 14 amino acids. CDR3 nucleotides: TGTGCCGGCAGCTTCCGTGGTGCCAATCAGCCCCAGCATTTT. This codes for CAGSFRGANQPQHF.

This sequence joins TRBV19 and TRBJ2-2, with D possibly being TRBD1 or TRBD2 (5 bases each). The V gene lost 9 bases and the J gene lost 1 base, with 12 bases spanning the gap. This CDR3 has 14 residues. Per germline, CDR1 LNHDA and CDR2 SQIVND (reference sequence). The CDR3 DNA reads TGTGCCAGCCTACGGGGCGGGAACACCGGGGAGCTGTTTTTT. It is translated as CASLRGGNTGELFF.

The V gene is TRBV7-8, the J gene TRBJ2-7; 7 bases align to TRBD1. There are 12 residues in the CDR3. The germline CDR1 and CDR2 sequences are SGHVS and FQNEAQ. With 5 bases clipped from V and 12 bases from J, the junction kept 10 bases outside the gene matches. CDR3 sequence reads: CASSPGTVRSYF. In nucleotides, the CDR3 is TGTGCCAGCAGCCCTGGGACAGTAAGGTCGTACTTC.

The chain recombines TRBV5-4 with TRBJ2-1; 9 bases fit TRBD1. The CDR3 totals 14 residues. The V gene's germline CDR1 is SGHNT and CDR2 YYREEE (reference sequence). Trimming took 4 bases from V and 9 from J; bases not matched to a gene: 8. The CDR3 coding sequence is TGTGCCAGCAGCCTACAGGGGGCGCTCGGTGAGCAGTTCTTC. Protein sequence: CASSLQGALGEQFF.

The chain couples TRBV5-1 to TRBJ2-7, with D perhaps TRBD1 (7 bases). The CDR3 spans 14 residues. The V and J ends lost 4 bases and 2 bases respectively, with 13 bases between them. Germline CDR1 and CDR2: SGHRS and YFSETQ. In nucleotides, the CDR3 is TGCGCCAGCAGCCGACAGGGACTTACCTACGAGCAGTACTTC. Translated, it gives CASSRQGLTYEQYF.

This chain uses TRBV4-1 with TRBJ1-4; D possibly corresponds to TRBD1 (5 bases). The CDR3 runs 13 residues. With 5 bases removed from V and 8 bases from J, the gap between germline ends came to 12 bases. The germline V gene encodes CDR1 MGHRA and CDR2 YSYEKL. Here the CDR3 DNA reads TGCGCCAGCAGCATGCCGGGGCCAGAAAAACTGTTTTTT. Amino acid sequence: CASSMPGPEKLFF.

The J gene is TRBJ2-6, the V gene TRBV5-6; D gene uncertain. V lost 2 bases, J lost 2 bases, and 2 bases lay in between. CDR1 is SGHDT and CDR2 is YYEEEE in the germline V gene. This CDR3 comprises 13 residues. This chain's CDR3 is CASSLAGANVLTF. CDR3 nucleotides: TGTGCCAGCAGCTTAGCTGGGGCCAACGTCCTGACTTTC.

The V call is TRBV5-1, the J call TRBJ2-5, with 8 bases that match TRBD2. J lost 1 base, V lost 4 bases, and 9 bases had no gene match. Germline V CDR1 and CDR2: SGHRS, YFSETQ. This CDR3 is built from 16 residues. In nucleotides, the CDR3 is TGCGCCAGCAGCCCAGGGGCCCTAGCGGGCCAAGAGACCCAGTACTTC. It codes for CASSPGALAGQETQYF.

V gene TRBV19 combines with J gene TRBJ2-5; 7 nucleotides agree with TRBD1. Germline V gene data show CDR1 as LNHDA and CDR2 as SQIVND (reference sequence). The CDR3 spans 16 residues. Trimming at V came to 8 bases and at J to 2 bases, leaving 14 bases not matched to a gene. The DNA of the CDR3 is TGTGCCAGTTTATACTTATGGGACAGACCACAAGAGACCCAGTACTTC. This sequence encodes CASLYLWDRPQETQYF.

The chain recombines TRBV18 with TRBJ1-1, with D possibly matching TRBD1 (5 bases). Trimming shortened V by 3 bases and J by 8 bases, and 7 bases separated the two germline ends. This CDR3 has 11 amino acids. Germline CDR1 is KGHSH and CDR2 is LQKENI. This CDR3 is CASSPEGEAFF. The CDR3 region has the DNA TGTGCCAGCTCACCGGAGGGGGAAGCTTTCTTT.